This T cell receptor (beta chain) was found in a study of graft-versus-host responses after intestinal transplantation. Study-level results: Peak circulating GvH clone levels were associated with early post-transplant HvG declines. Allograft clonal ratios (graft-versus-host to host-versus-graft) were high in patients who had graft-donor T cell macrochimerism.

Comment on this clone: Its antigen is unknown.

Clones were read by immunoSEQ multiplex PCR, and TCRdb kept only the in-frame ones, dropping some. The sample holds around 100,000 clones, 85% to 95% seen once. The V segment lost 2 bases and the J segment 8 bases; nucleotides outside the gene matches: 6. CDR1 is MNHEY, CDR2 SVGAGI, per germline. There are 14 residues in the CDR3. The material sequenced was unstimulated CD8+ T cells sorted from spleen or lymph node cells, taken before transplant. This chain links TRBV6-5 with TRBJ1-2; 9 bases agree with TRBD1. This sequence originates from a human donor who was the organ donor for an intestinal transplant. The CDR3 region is CASSYHGTGKGYTF. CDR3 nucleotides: TGTGCCAGCAGTTACCACGGGACAGGGAAAGGCTACACCTTC.